This TCR beta chain derives from a study of T cell changes during pregnancy in multiple sclerosis. Assay used: immunoSEQ multiplex PCR; TCRdb lists only in-frame clones, some missing. Among 50,000 or so clones listed, 93% were seen once. Germline CDR1 and CDR2: SGHKS and YYEKEE (reference sequence). The length of the CDR3 is 17 residues. Unmatched junction bases numbered 12, after V lost 0 bases and J lost 3 bases. The TCR originated in a female donor with multiple sclerosis, enrolled in a pregnancy study. V gene TRBV5-5 combines with J gene TRBJ2-7; 7 positions agree with TRBD2. Sequenced material: peripheral blood, taken in the second trimester of pregnancy. CDR3 loop: CASSLGPSGISFYEQYF. In DNA, the CDR3 is TGTGCCAGCAGCTTGGGTCCTAGCGGAATTTCCTTCTACGAGCAGTACTTC.